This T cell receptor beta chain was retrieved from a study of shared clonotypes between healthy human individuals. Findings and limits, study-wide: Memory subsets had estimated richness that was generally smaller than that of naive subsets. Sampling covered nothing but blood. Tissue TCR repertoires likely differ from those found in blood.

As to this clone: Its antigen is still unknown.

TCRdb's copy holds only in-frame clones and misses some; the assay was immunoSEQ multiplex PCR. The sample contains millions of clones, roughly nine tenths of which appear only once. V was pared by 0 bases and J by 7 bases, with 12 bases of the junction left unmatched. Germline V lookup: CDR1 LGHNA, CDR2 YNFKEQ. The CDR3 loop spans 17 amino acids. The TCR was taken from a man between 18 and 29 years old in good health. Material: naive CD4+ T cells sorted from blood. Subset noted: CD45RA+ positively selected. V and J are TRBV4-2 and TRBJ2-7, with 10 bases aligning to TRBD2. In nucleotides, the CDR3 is TGTGCCAGCAGCCAAGATCAGGGCCTAGCGGGAGAGCGGGAGCAGTACTTC. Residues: CASSQDQGLAGEREQYF.